This T cell receptor beta chain came from a study of cytomegalovirus exposure and HLA in healthy donors. The study, taken as a whole, reports: A later analysis found most CMV-associated TCR beta chains apparently HLA-restricted.

13 Jbeta primers and 60 Vbeta primers were used for the PCR. Using immunoSEQ multiplex PCR, the repertoire was profiled, and TCRdb retains in-frame clones only, with some absent. The sample carries 180,000 or so clones, 70% to 80% recorded once. It was healthy bone marrow donors who served as donors. With regard to this clone: The antigen is undetermined.

The TCR comes from a woman in her thirties in good health and CMV-seropositive. Sequenced material: PBMCs.

In nucleotides, the CDR3 is TGTGCCAGCAGCTTGGTCAGGGGGCGGACTGAAGCTTTCTTT. It encodes CASSLVRGRTEAFF. This chain connects TRBV5-4 to TRBJ1-1; the match to TRBD1 covers 8 bases. Germline V gene data show CDR1 as SGHNT and CDR2 as YYREEE (reference sequence). V lost 0 bases to trimming and J lost 5 bases; unmatched junction nucleotides: 3. The CDR3 runs 14 residues.